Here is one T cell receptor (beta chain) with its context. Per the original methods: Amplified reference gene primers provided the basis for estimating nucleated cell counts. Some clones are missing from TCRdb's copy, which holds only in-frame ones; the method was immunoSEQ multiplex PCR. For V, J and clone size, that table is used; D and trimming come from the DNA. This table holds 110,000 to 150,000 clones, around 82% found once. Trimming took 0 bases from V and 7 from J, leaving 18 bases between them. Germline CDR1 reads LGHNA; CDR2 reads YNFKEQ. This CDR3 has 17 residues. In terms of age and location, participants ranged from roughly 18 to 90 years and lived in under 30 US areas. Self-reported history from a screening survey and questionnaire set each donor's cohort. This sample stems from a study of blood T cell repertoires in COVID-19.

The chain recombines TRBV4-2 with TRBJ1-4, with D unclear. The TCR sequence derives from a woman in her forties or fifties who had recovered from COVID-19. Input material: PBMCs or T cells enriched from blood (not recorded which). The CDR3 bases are TGTGCCAGCAGCCAAGAAGTGGGTAGCCCGGGAGGTGAAAAACTGTTTTTT. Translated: CASSQEVGSPGGEKLFF.